Below, one TCR beta chain is given with its context. What it binds is not known. A second PCR of 7 to 11 cycles used a sample-barcoded 5' primer and a J-beta primer mix. MiXCR, applied by TCRdb to the 5' RACE reads, yields one record per CDR3 protein. This sample yields 1.5 million to 2 million distinct CDR3 sequences, of which roughly 49% are seen a single time; 2% to 2.5% belongs to the top ten. This entry comes from a study of blood T cells in healthy people across ages. Study-wide findings and caveats: Compared with aged donors, long-lived donors showed fewer expanded clones, suggesting selection.

Material for sequencing was blood. This clonotype was obtained from a middle-aged woman in good health.

CDR3 amino acids: CASSWGPGLSTDTQYF. CDR3 nucleotides: TGTGCCAGCAGTTGGGGCCCGGGGTTGAGCACAGATACGCAGTATTTT. The chain is built from TRBV6-5 and TRBJ2-3; D may correspond to TRBD1 or TRBD2 (5 bases each). From germline, CDR1 is MNHEY and CDR2 SVGAGI. The V gene lost 4 bases and the J gene lost 0 bases, with 14 bases spanning the gap. This CDR3 has 16 amino acids.